Listed below are T cell receptor beta chains from one sample, sequenced in a study of technical replicates of blood from several donors. Using immunoSEQ multiplex PCR, the repertoire was profiled, and TCRdb retains in-frame clones only, with some absent. The sample consists of roughly 70,000 clones, 90% to 95% of them appearing once. The sample taken for sequencing was PBMCs. The source of these receptors is a human donor in good health. Some clones in this sample may be carry-over from other donors' samples. Both conserved end residues are part of each CDR3. D genes are given only for firm matches. Part of the rows lack a size; the others show once, few, many or a class for expanded clones.

d_call | j_call | v_call | clone_size | cdr3_aa | cdr3_nt
TRBD2 | TRBJ2-1 | TRBV6-5 | . | CASSYPGTSDNEQFF | TGTGCCAGCAGTTACCCCGGGACTAGCGACAATGAGCAGTTCTTC
. | TRBJ2-1 | TRBV29-1 | . | CSVPGSYNEQFF | TGCAGCGTCCCGGGCTCCTACAATGAGCAGTTCTTC
. | TRBJ2-7 | TRBV28 | . | CASSFSPLLFRRATYEQYF | TGTGCCAGCAGTTTTTCCCCCCTGCTCTTCAGGAGGGCAACCTACGAGCAGTACTTC
TRBD2 | TRBJ2-5 | TRBV5-1 | . | CASSGGTSVRKETQYF | TGCGCCAGCAGCGGGGGGACTAGCGTAAGAAAAGAGACCCAGTACTTC
. | TRBJ1-6 | TRBV9 | . | CASSVRGGNSPLHF | TGTGCCAGCAGCGTAAGGGGGGGCAATTCACCCCTCCACTTT
TRBD1 | TRBJ1-6 | TRBV2 | . | CASSEQGAWNSPLHF | TGTGCCAGCAGTGAACAGGGGGCTTGGAATTCACCCCTCCACTTT
TRBD2 | TRBJ2-1 | TRBV9 | once | CASSPSGGATVYEQFF | TGTGCCAGCAGCCCTAGCGGGGGGGCCACTGTATATGAGCAGTTCTTC
. | TRBJ1-1 | TRBV5-1 | . | CASSFRENTEAFF | TGCGCCAGCAGCTTTCGGGAGAACACTGAAGCTTTCTTT
. | TRBJ1-5 | TRBV19 | . | CASRHLGGNQPQHF | TGTGCCAGTCGGCATCTAGGGGGTAATCAGCCCCAGCATTTT
. | TRBJ1-5 | TRBV4-3 | . | CASSQDTGANQPQHF | TGCGCCAGCAGCCAAGATACGGGTGCGAATCAGCCCCAGCATTTT
TRBD1 | TRBJ1-5 | TRBV7-9 | . | CASSLVSGTGNQPQHF | TGTGCCAGCAGCTTAGTTTCCGGGACAGGCAATCAGCCCCAGCATTTT
TRBD2 | TRBJ2-7 | TRBV7-2 | . | CASSLTAGDTYEQYF | TGTGCCAGCAGTTTGACAGCGGGAGATACCTACGAGCAGTACTTC
TRBD2 | TRBJ2-1 | TRBV4-2 | . | CASSPGTSGGWSSYNEQFF | TGTGCCAGCAGCCCAGGGACTAGCGGGGGGTGGAGCTCCTACAATGAGCAGTTCTTC
. | TRBJ2-1 | TRBV7-3 | . | CASSLIGNEQFF | TGTGCCAGCAGCTTAATCGGGAATGAGCAGTTCTTC
TRBD1 | TRBJ2-7 | TRBV18 | . | CASSPGQGGSYEQYF | TGTGCCAGCTCACCTGGACAGGGTGGCTCCTACGAGCAGTACTTC
TRBD1 | TRBJ1-5 | TRBV19 | . | CASTGGKGWNQPQHF | TGTGCCAGTACAGGGGGCAAAGGTTGGAATCAGCCCCAGCATTTT
TRBD2 | TRBJ2-2 | TRBV5-4 | . | CASSGRLLAGVTGELFF | TGTGCCAGCAGCGGTCGTTTGCTAGCGGGGGTTACCGGGGAGCTGTTTTTT